This T cell receptor beta chain was captured in a study of STAT5B mutations in CD4+ large granular lymphocyte leukemia. Study-level points and caveats: Without putative leukemic clones, patient CD4-sorted repertoires remained more clonal than healthy CD4+ repertoires. Higher CD4+ than CD8+ T-LGLL clonality might reflect small sample size. Compared with healthy controls (2/35), patient top clones favored TRBV06 (8/27).

Turning to this clone: What it binds is not known.

Trimming cost V 2 bases and J 5 bases; bases outside gene matches: 4. There are 15 residues in the CDR3. In germline, CDR1 is SGHNT, CDR2 YENEEA. Measured with immunoSEQ multiplex PCR; TCRdb has only the in-frame clones, and not every one. The sample holds approximately 30,000 clones, roughly 65% seen once. The chain carries TRBV11-3 and TRBJ1-1, with 11 bases fitting TRBD1. The sequencing sample was made of CD4+ T cells from blood buffy coats. The source of this sequence is a human donor in good health. The DNA for the CDR3 is TGTGCCAGCAGCTTATTCGGGACAGGGGGAACTGAAGCTTTCTTT. Its translation: CASSLFGTGGTEAFF.